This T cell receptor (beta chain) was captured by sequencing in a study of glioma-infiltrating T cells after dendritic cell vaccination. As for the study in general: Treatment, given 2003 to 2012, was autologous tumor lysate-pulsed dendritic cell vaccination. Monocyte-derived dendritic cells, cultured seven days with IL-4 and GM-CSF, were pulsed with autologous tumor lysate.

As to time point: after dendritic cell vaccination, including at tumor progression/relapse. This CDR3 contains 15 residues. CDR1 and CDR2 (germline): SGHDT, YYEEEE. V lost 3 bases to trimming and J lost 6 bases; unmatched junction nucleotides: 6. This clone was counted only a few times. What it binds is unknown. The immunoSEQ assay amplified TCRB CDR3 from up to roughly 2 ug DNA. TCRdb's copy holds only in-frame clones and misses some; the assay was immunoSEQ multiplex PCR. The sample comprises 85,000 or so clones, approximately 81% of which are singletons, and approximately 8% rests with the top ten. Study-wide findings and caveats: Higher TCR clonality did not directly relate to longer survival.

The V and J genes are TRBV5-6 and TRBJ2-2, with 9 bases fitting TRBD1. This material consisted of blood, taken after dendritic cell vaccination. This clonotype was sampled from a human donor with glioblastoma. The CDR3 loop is CASSWDRERPGELFF. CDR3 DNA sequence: TGTGCCAGCAGCTGGGACAGGGAGAGGCCCGGGGAGCTGTTTTTT.